The T cell receptor (beta chain) described here comes from a study of T-cell memory formation after mild COVID-19. A note on this clonotype: Its antigen remains unidentified.

The authors produced TCR alpha and TCR beta cDNA libraries with sample barcodes and UMIs by 5'RACE using constant-segment primers. TCRdb passed the 5' RACE reads through MiXCR, listing each CDR3 protein once. The sample shows some 40,000 distinct CDR3 sequences, 6% to 7.5% of them seen only once. The ends lost 6 bases at V and 1 base at J; junction bases unmatched: 7. Per germline, CDR1 DFQATT and CDR2 SNEGSKA (reference sequence). This CDR3 contains 15 residues. Findings of the study overall: CD4/CD8 balance held among clones contracting day 15 to 85, and later expanders leaned CD4+. CD4+ contracting clones lay mainly in CM and EM, CD8+ ones in EMRA. Researchers found some responding clones in pre-infection memory, a sign that cross-reactive memory joined.

This chain joins TRBV20-1 and TRBJ2-2; 8 nucleotides align to TRBD2. Sequenced sample: PBMCs or a T cell subset sorted from them (not recorded which). This TCR derives from an adult who had mild COVID-19 (a few samples of this study predate the infection). Cell type and time point are not known. The DNA for the CDR3 is TGCAGTGCGGCAATAAGCGGGAGGAACACCGGGGAGCTGTTTTTT. Protein: CSAAISGRNTGELFF.